One and the same sample provided the 13 T cell receptor beta chains below, sequenced in a study of breast tumors, draining lymph nodes, adjacent tissues. TCRdb re-derived calls from the multiplex PCR reads in MiXCR, one entry per CDR3 protein. Of tens of thousands of distinct CDR3 sequences in the sample, around 29% were seen once. Samples came from axillary lymph nodes draining the breast cancer. The specimen was axillary lymph node tissue. The origin of the receptors is a female donor with breast cancer. Some clones in this sample may be carry-over from other donors' samples.

On this clonotype itself: Here the CDR3 omits its conserved ending phenylalanine or tryptophan, so a read error is the likely source. The chain is built from TRBV27 and TRBJ1-6, with 8 bases identical to TRBD1. Losses at the gene ends were 5 bases for V and 6 bases for J; bases not matched to a gene: 9. Germline V CDR1 and CDR2: MNHEY, SMNVEV (reference sequence). The CDR3 runs 16 residues. CDR3 residues: CASSRQGFQTNSPLHL. The CDR3 nucleotides are TGTGCCAGCAGTAGACAGGGGTTCCAGACTAATTCACCCCTCCACCTT.

At least ten counts were recorded for this clonotype. The chain joins TRBV7-8 to TRBJ1-2, with a weak D call TRBD1 (5 bases). Trimming removed 1 base at V and 5 bases at J, with 8 bases between. The CDR3 runs 13 residues. CDR1 and CDR2 from the germline V gene are SGHVS and FQNEAQ. Written as DNA, the CDR3 is TGTGCCAGCAGCTTAGACCAGGGTTATGGCTACACCTTC. Its protein product is CASSLDQGYGYTF.

This clonotype was observed a handful of times. Given a much more abundant clone one base away, this may be a read error. The CDR3 ends on some other residue instead of the conserved phenylalanine or tryptophan, so this is likely a read error. CDR3 sequence: CASSPRAEGNSYEQYL. The CDR3 DNA reads as TGTGCCAGCTCACCACGTGCGGAGGGGAATTCCTACGAGCAGTACCTC. V gene TRBV18 combines with J gene TRBJ2-7; tentative D call: TRBD2 (6 bases). V was trimmed by 1 base and J by 1 base, leaving 14 bases between them. The CDR3 contains 16 residues. Germline CDR1 is KGHSH and CDR2 is LQKENI.

This clonotype was detected many times. The V call is TRBV6-6, the J call TRBJ1-5; D remains ambiguous. This CDR3 spans 14 amino acids. Germline lookup yields CDR1 MNHNY and CDR2 SVGAGI (reference sequence). Trimming pared 5 bases from V and 1 base from J, leaving 9 bases between. The CDR3 nucleotides are TGTGCCAGCAGTCTTGTAGGGAGCAATCAGCCCCAGCATTTT. Amino acids: CASSLVGSNQPQHF.

This clonotype was counted at least ten times. The rearrangement uses TRBV30 and TRBJ1-5, with TRBD1 identical over 9 bases. The CDR3 has 14 amino acids. Germline values: CDR1 GTSNPN, CDR2 SVGIG (reference sequence). Trimming at V came to 1 base and at J to 2 bases, leaving 0 bases not matched to a gene. CDR3 protein: CAWSGTGGNQPQHF. CDR3 in DNA: TGTGCCTGGAGTGGGACAGGGGGCAATCAGCCCCAGCATTTT.

This clonotype appeared once. V gene TRBV20-1 combines with J gene TRBJ1-6; no clear D gene. The V gene's germline CDR1 is DFQATT and CDR2 SNEGSKA (reference sequence). Trimming cost V 1 base and J 0 bases, with 10 bases left between them. This CDR3 contains 16 residues. As DNA, the CDR3 is TGCAGTGCTAGAGGGGTTTCTAGCTCCTATAATTCACCCCTCCACTTT. This codes for CSARGVSSSYNSPLHF.

This clonotype was detected ten times or more. The chain is built from TRBV10-1 and TRBJ2-1, with D maybe TRBD1 (5 bases). Germline V lookup: CDR1 WNHNN, CDR2 SYGVQD (reference sequence). V was shortened by 4 bases and J by 9 bases, with 13 bases between the two germline ends. This CDR3 is built from 13 residues. The CDR3 DNA reads TGCGCCAGCAGTGTGGGGCGGCAAGGTGAGCAGTTCTTC. Its translation is CASSVGRQGEQFF.

This clonotype was counted ten times or more. The J gene is TRBJ2-3, the V gene TRBV24-1; D is unresolved. Germline CDR1 KGHDR, CDR2 SFDVKD. The CDR3 contains 16 residues. V gave up 3 bases and J gave up 2 bases, with 14 bases separating them. DNA of the CDR3: TGTGCCACCAGTGATAGAGGTGATGCCCACACAGATACGCAGTATTTT. Amino acids: CATSDRGDAHTDTQYF.

This clonotype was observed at least ten times. The chain is built from TRBV20-1 and TRBJ2-1; D not resolved. The CDR3 extends over 20 amino acids. From germline, CDR1 is DFQATT and CDR2 SNEGSKA (reference sequence). Trimming left V 0 bases short and J 7 bases short, with 31 bases between. Written as DNA, the CDR3 is TGCAGTGCTAGAGATGATCTGGACCGTTTCCGTCGACTCGTTACAAATGAGCAGTTCTTC. It translates to CSARDDLDRFRRLVTNEQFF.

In its sample, this clonotype was seen a few times. A clone one base away is much larger, so this may be a read error. This rearrangement joins TRBV28 to TRBJ2-2, with D hard to call. The CDR3 has 10 residues. Per germline, CDR1 MDHEN and CDR2 SYDVKM. The CDR3 is CAGRSGELFF. CDR3 coding DNA: TGTGCCGGCAGATCCGGGGAGCTGTTTTTT.

The chain has TRBV20-1 and TRBJ1-5; D call uncertain. The V end lost 2 bases, the J end lost 14 bases, and 22 bases lay between the germline ends. The CDR3 contains 14 residues. The germline V gene encodes CDR1 DFQATT and CDR2 SNEGSKA (reference sequence). In DNA, the CDR3 is TGCAGTGCTAGACCTAGCGGGATGCGGTCAAACGAGCATTTT. Encoded protein: CSARPSGMRSNEHF.

This clonotype appeared many times. V usage is TRBV20-1 and J usage is TRBJ2-1; D gene unclear. The CDR3 contains 13 residues. The germline CDR1 and CDR2 sequences are DFQATT and SNEGSKA (reference sequence). Deletions cut 3 bases from V and 5 bases from J, with 11 bases between. The CDR3 DNA reads as TGCAGTGCTAGGTCGACTTTCGACAATGAGCAGTTCTTC. Encoded protein: CSARSTFDNEQFF.

This rearrangement joins TRBV20-1 to TRBJ1-4, with TRBD1 as a possible D gene (6 bases). Germline V gene data show CDR1 as DFQATT and CDR2 as SNEGSKA (reference sequence). V was shortened by 1 base and J by 0 bases, with 6 bases between the two germline ends. CDR3 length equals 14 residues. The CDR3 nucleotides read TGCAGTGCTAGAGGGACAGCAACTAATGAAAAACTGTTTTTT. This translates into CSARGTATNEKLFF.